The 28 T cell receptor beta chains below all came from one sample that was sequenced in a study of T cell repertoires and Cas9 in healthy adults. Sequenced by immunoSEQ multiplex PCR; TCRdb stores in-frame clones only, minus some. The table includes tens of thousands of clones, about 90% detected once. The specimen sequenced was CD4+ effector T cells (CD127+, CD25-, CD137-, CD154-) from PBMCs; culture status not recorded. The receptor set was obtained from a human donor in good health.

V usage is TRBV18 and J usage is TRBJ2-1; D is unresolved. The CDR3 is made up of 11 amino acids. Germline CDR1 is KGHSH and CDR2 is LQKENI. Trimming removed 6 bases at V and 10 bases at J, with 10 bases between. The CDR3 nucleotides read TGTGCCAGCTCTCCCGGTGGGGAGCAGTTCTTC. Translating gives CASSPGGEQFF. Variable domain in full (rest from reference TRBV18 and TRBJ2-1): NAGVMQNPRHLVRRRGQEARLRCSPMKGHSHVYWYRQLPEEGLKFMVYLQKENIIDESGMPKERFSAEFPKEGPSILRIQQVVRGDSAAYFCASSPGGEQFFGPGTRLTVL.

This chain connects TRBV15 to TRBJ2-1; TRBD2 aligns across 12 bases. Germline V gene sequence: CDR1 LNHNV, CDR2 YYDKDF (reference sequence). Trimming removed 2 bases from V and 4 bases from J; junction bases left unmatched: 3. The CDR3 spans 16 residues. CDR3 sequence: CATSRLTSGRYNEQFF. DNA for the CDR3: TGTGCCACCAGCAGACTGACTAGCGGGAGATACAATGAGCAGTTCTTC.

The rearrangement uses TRBV9 and TRBJ2-7, with D possibly being TRBD1 or TRBD2 (5 bases each). V lost 3 bases and J lost 6, with 19 bases in between. The CDR3 length is 15 residues. Germline lookup yields CDR1 SGDLS and CDR2 YYNGEE. The CDR3 region is CASSASGTLPTEQYF. CDR3 nucleotides: TGTGCCAGCAGCGCGTCCGGGACCCTTCCTACCGAGCAGTACTTC.

The V gene is TRBV4-3, the J gene TRBJ1-1; 8 nucleotides agree with TRBD1. The junction had 16 bases not matched to a gene; V was cut back by 5 bases and J by 2 bases. The CDR3 is 18 residues long. Germline-derived CDR1 and CDR2 are LGHNA and YSLEER. The CDR3 nucleotides are TGCGCCAGCAGCATATACATATGGCCCGACAGGGGAAACACTGAAGCTTTCTTT. Its translation: CASSIYIWPDRGNTEAFF.

The DNA for the CDR3 is TGTGCCAGCAGTTACTCGGCAGTGGGACCCTACGAGCAGTACTTC. Translation: CASSYSAVGPYEQYF. The V call is TRBV6-5, the J call TRBJ2-7; the D gene could be TRBD1 or TRBD2 (5 bases each). Germline V CDR1 and CDR2: MNHEY, SVGAGI. V lost 0 bases, J lost 2 bases, and 11 bases lay in between. The CDR3 totals 15 residues.

J is TRBJ1-1 and V is TRBV19, with D unclear. Germline loops: CDR1 LNHDA, CDR2 SQIVND (reference sequence). V was clipped by 1 base and J by 0 bases, with 12 bases between them. The CDR3 is 16 residues long. In nucleotides, the CDR3 is TGTGCCAGTAGTATAGTGTCCCGGCTGGTGAACACTGAAGCTTTCTTT. Protein product: CASSIVSRLVNTEAFF.

This clone was detected only a few times. The chain's CDR3 is CAISEGQGRVELFF. The CDR3 DNA is TGTGCCATCAGTGAGGGACAGGGGCGGGTGGAGCTGTTTTTT. V is TRBV10-3 and J is TRBJ2-2, with 9 bases that match TRBD1. The germline gives CDR1 ENHRY, CDR2 SYGVKD. J was trimmed by 10 bases and V by 2 bases; bases with no gene match: 5. The CDR3 extends over 14 amino acids.

This chain uses TRBV11-2 with TRBJ2-1; D is unresolved. Germline CDR1 and CDR2: SGHAT and FQNNGV. Trimming took off 3 bases at V and 6 bases at J, with 21 bases between the two ends. The CDR3 has 17 amino acids. In DNA form, the CDR3 reads TGTGCCAGCAGCTTGCCGGCCATGGTCGGCTTGTCCAATGAGCAGTTCTTC. Translating gives CASSLPAMVGLSNEQFF.

The chain uses TRBV18 and TRBJ1-1, with 7 nucleotides matching TRBD1. J was trimmed by 4 bases and V by 3 bases; bases with no gene match: 8. The CDR3 is made up of 15 amino acids. Germline lookup yields CDR1 KGHSH and CDR2 LQKENI. In DNA form, the CDR3 reads TGTGCCAGCTCACCCCCGACAGGGCTCGGCACTGAAGCTTTCTTT. It specifies CASSPPTGLGTEAFF.

The V gene is TRBV19, the J gene TRBJ2-5, with TRBD1 matching 12 bases. The CDR3 is 16 amino acids. With V trimmed by 1 base and J by 4 bases, 4 bases remained unmatched. Looked up from germline, CDR1 is LNHDA and CDR2 is SQIVND (reference sequence). The CDR3: CASSIGGTGGRETQYF. CDR3 DNA sequence: TGTGCCAGTAGTATAGGAGGGACAGGGGGCAGAGAGACCCAGTACTTC. Full variable domain (rest looked up from reference TRBV19 and TRBJ2-5): DGGITQSPKYLFRKEGQNVTLSCEQNLNHDAMYWYRQDPGQGLRLIYYSQIVNDFQKGDIAEGYSVSREKKESFPLTVTSAQKNPTAFYLCASSIGGTGGRETQYFGPGTRLLVL.

CDR3 sequence (DNA): TGTGCCACCGGGGGTTTCCAAGAGACCCAGTACTTC. Its translation is CATGGFQETQYF. V and J are TRBV15 and TRBJ2-5, with D perhaps matching TRBD1 or TRBD2 (5 bases each). This CDR3 comprises 12 residues. The germline V and J ends were trimmed by 8 bases and 1 base, with 8 bases remaining between them. CDR1 is LNHNV, CDR2 YYDKDF, per germline (reference sequence).

V and J are TRBV25-1 and TRBJ1-3, with a possible D match to TRBD1 (5 bases). Germline V gene data show CDR1 as MGHDK and CDR2 as SYGVNS. Trimming took 4 bases from V and 3 from J, leaving 10 bases between them. CDR3 length equals 14 residues. The CDR3 protein is CASSVGQGGNTIYF. The CDR3 region has the DNA TGTGCCAGCAGTGTGGGGCAGGGTGGAAACACCATATATTTT.

The rearrangement uses TRBV7-9 and TRBJ2-7; TRBD2 aligns across 12 bases. The V gene's germline CDR1 is SEHNR and CDR2 FQNEAQ (reference sequence). The V and J ends lost 4 bases and 3 bases, in that order; junction bases with no gene match: 4. This CDR3 is 15 amino acids long. The CDR3 region is CASSSRLAGVYEQYF. DNA of the CDR3: TGTGCCAGCAGCTCTCGACTAGCGGGAGTCTACGAGCAGTACTTC.

This clone has only a few counts. The chain couples TRBV19 to TRBJ2-7; TRBD1 might be the D (6 bases). The germline V gene has CDR1 LNHDA and CDR2 SQIVND (reference sequence). Between the trimmed V and J ends, which lost 4 bases and 5 bases, there was a span of 15 bases. This CDR3 has 14 residues. CDR3 in DNA: TGTGCCAGTAGTAGAGGCCAGGGGTATAACGAGCAGTACTTC. Protein sequence: CASSRGQGYNEQYF.

CDR3 sequence: CASSYKREGAGELFF. CDR3 DNA: TGTGCCAGTAGTTATAAGCGGGAGGGCGCCGGGGAGCTGTTTTTT. The chain uses TRBV19 and TRBJ2-2, with 10 bases fitting TRBD2. Germline V CDR1 and CDR2: LNHDA, SQIVND (reference sequence). With V trimmed by 5 bases and J by 6 bases, 6 bases remained unmatched. The CDR3 contains 15 residues.

V gene TRBV29-1 combines with J gene TRBJ1-2; D call uncertain. This CDR3 has 14 amino acids. Germline CDR1 and CDR2: SQVTM and ANQGSEA. With 6 bases removed from V and 3 bases from J, the gap between germline ends came to 17 bases. The CDR3 region is CSVAAYGSHYGYTF. DNA for the CDR3: TGCAGCGTGGCCGCCTATGGTTCTCACTATGGCTACACCTTC.

The chain joins TRBV7-2 to TRBJ1-2, with a weak D call TRBD1 (5 bases). CDR1 is SGHTA, CDR2 FQGNSA, per germline. The V end was cut by 5 bases, the J end by 8 bases, with 15 bases between. The CDR3 runs to 13 residues. The CDR3 is CASSPWGGGGYTF. CDR3 sequence (DNA): TGTGCCAGCAGCCCCTGGGGGGGAGGGGGCTACACCTTC.

The rearrangement joins TRBV4-3 to TRBJ2-3; no definite D call. Trimming removed 1 base from V and 1 base from J, with 9 bases in between. There are 15 residues in the CDR3. Germline V gene data show CDR1 as LGHNA and CDR2 as YSLEER. The chain's CDR3 is CASSQGGYGTDTQYF. The DNA of the CDR3 is TGCGCCAGCAGCCAAGGAGGATACGGCACAGATACGCAGTATTTT.

In DNA form, the CDR3 reads TGTGCCAGCAGTTTATATCCCCACGGGGCTTTCTTT. Protein: CASSLYPHGAFF. The chain links TRBV28 to TRBJ1-1; D remains unclear. Germline V gives CDR1 MDHEN, CDR2 SYDVKM. The CDR3 spans 12 residues. Trimming took off 1 base at V and 11 bases at J, with 11 bases between the two ends.

This rearrangement joins TRBV9 to TRBJ2-2; maybe TRBD1 (5 bases). Trimming pared 2 bases from V and 4 bases from J, leaving 9 bases between. The CDR3 consists of 14 residues. Germline V gives CDR1 SGDLS, CDR2 YYNGEE. Written as DNA, the CDR3 is TGTGCCAGCAGCGTTACAGGAACCACCGGGGAGCTGTTTTTT. This encodes CASSVTGTTGELFF. Combining the CDR3 with reference TRBV9 and TRBJ2-2 gives the whole variable domain DSGVTQTPKHLITATGQRVTLRCSPRSGDLSVYWYQQSLDQGLQFLIQYYNGEERAKGNILERFSAQQFPDLHSELNLSSLELGDSALYFCASSVTGTTGELFFGEGSRLTVL.

The V and J genes are TRBV27 and TRBJ1-1, with D maybe TRBD1 (5 bases). The CDR3 totals 13 residues. V gave up 6 bases and J gave up 1 base, with 9 bases separating them. Per germline, CDR1 MNHEY and CDR2 SMNVEV (reference sequence). The CDR3 here is CASRIGENTEAFF. In nucleotides, the CDR3 is TGTGCCAGCAGAATAGGGGAGAACACTGAAGCTTTCTTT.

V gene TRBV5-1 combines with J gene TRBJ1-4; maybe TRBD1 (6 bases). The CDR3 has 15 amino acids. Germline CDR1 reads SGHRS; CDR2 reads YFSETQ. V gave up 5 bases and J gave up 5 bases, with 16 bases separating them. The CDR3 region is CASRNGGAGNEKLFF. DNA for the CDR3: TGCGCCAGCAGAAACGGGGGCGCGGGGAATGAAAAACTGTTTTTT.

V gene TRBV10-2 combines with J gene TRBJ2-3; TRBD1 is a possible D gene (6 bases). CDR1 and CDR2 (germline): WSHSY, SAAADI. Trimming removed 6 bases from V and 3 bases from J, with 13 bases in between. This CDR3 has 14 amino acids. DNA of the CDR3: TGCGCCAGCAGGGACAGACTACAAACAGATACGCAGTATTTT. Protein sequence: CASRDRLQTDTQYF.

The genes are TRBV5-1 and TRBJ2-7; 8 bases agree with TRBD1. J was trimmed by 6 bases and V by 4 bases; bases with no gene match: 9. The CDR3 has 14 amino acids. The V gene's germline CDR1 is SGHRS and CDR2 YFSETQ. The CDR3 is CASSLGRQGSEQYF. Here the CDR3 DNA reads TGCGCCAGCAGCCTCGGACGACAGGGGTCCGAGCAGTACTTC.

CDR3 bases: TGTGCCAGCAGCTGCCCCGGACAGGGGAACACTGAAGCTTTCTTT. It specifies CASSCPGQGNTEAFF. The chain uses TRBV21-1 and TRBJ1-1; the table calls TRBD1, which could not be checked here. TRBV21-1 is a pseudogene segment. The CDR3 length is 15 residues.

The CDR3, as DNA: TGCGCCAGCCTTTCCGGGAACACAGATACGCAGTATTTT. This gives the protein CASLSGNTDTQYF. The gene calls are TRBV10-2 and TRBJ2-3; tentative D call: TRBD2 (5 bases). The CDR3 sequence is 13 residues long. The V gene lost 8 bases and the J gene lost 2 bases, with 11 bases spanning the gap. Per the germline V gene, CDR1 is WSHSY and CDR2 is SAAADI.

The chain recombines TRBV28 with TRBJ1-1; D is possibly TRBD1 (6 bases). The length of the CDR3 is 13 residues. The V gene's germline CDR1 is MDHEN and CDR2 SYDVKM. V lost 6 bases and J lost 5, with 13 bases in between. CDR3 amino acids: CASRVQGRTEAFF. The CDR3 DNA reads TGTGCCAGCAGAGTACAGGGTCGTACTGAAGCTTTCTTT.

The chain employs TRBV29-1 and TRBJ1-1; no reliable D call. Deletions cut 5 bases from V and 2 bases from J, with 12 bases between. The CDR3 has 13 residues. Per germline, CDR1 SQVTM and CDR2 ANQGSEA. The CDR3, as DNA: TGCAGCGTTACGCATTCAGGAAACACTGAAGCTTTCTTT. Translated, it gives CSVTHSGNTEAFF.